These 10 T cell receptor delta chains share one sample of origin, sequenced in a study of gamma-delta T cells after stem cell transplantation. TCRdb re-called clones from the RT-PCR reads via CATT. The sample lists some 14,000 delta-chain clones; roughly 9% were seen once. What was sequenced was gamma-delta T cells. The origin of the receptors is a human donor. It is not recorded whose cells these are; they may come from a transplant donor.

Regarding this clone: The TCRdb record carries a much larger clone's protein, which differs from this DNA's translation at residue 12; a read error is the likely cause, and the protein listed here is the DNA translation. This sequence joins TRDV2 and TRDJ3; possible D gene TRDD3, 5 bases. The CDR3 has 15 residues. Germline assignment: CDR1 GEAIGNYY and CDR2 EKD. In nucleotides, the CDR3 is TGTGCCTGTGACTCCCTTGCCTGGGACACCCGACGGATGTTTTTC. This encodes CACDSLAWDTRRMFF.

The V call is TRDV2, the J call TRDJ1; 9 bases line up with TRDD3. The CDR3 consists of 19 residues. CDR1 and CDR2 from the germline V gene are GEAIGNYY and EKD. With V trimmed by 3 bases and J by 2 bases, 18 bases remained unmatched. CDR3 in DNA: TGTGCCTGTGACGACGGGAGGATGGGGGATAAGTCAAGGACCGATAAACTCATCTTT. Translation gives CACDDGRMGDKSRTDKLIF.

The sample holds a few counts of this clone. TCRdb attributes to this sequence the protein of a much larger clone, which differs from the DNA translation at residue 3; a read error is likely, and the protein displayed is translated from the DNA. This CDR3 is also generated by other DNA sequences in the sample. The chain carries TRDV2 and TRDJ1; D might be TRDD3 (5 bases). This CDR3 has 17 residues. Germline values: CDR1 GEAIGNYY, CDR2 EKD. CDR3 nucleotides: TGTGCCCGTGACACAGTCGGGGACCTGGCCTACACCGATAAACTCATCTTT. Amino acid sequence: CARDTVGDLAYTDKLIF.

This clone was detected a few times. This may be a read error: a much more frequent sequence differs by one nucleotide. The same CDR3 is also encoded by other DNA sequences in this sample. This chain joins TRDV1 and TRDJ1; 10 bases line up with TRDD3. The CDR3 covers 23 residues. Germline V CDR1 and CDR2: TSWWSYY, QGS. V lost 4 bases to trimming and J lost 1 base; unmatched junction nucleotides: 27. The CDR3 protein is CALGGIDLPNSVLGDQGTDKLIF. The CDR3 DNA follows: TGTGCTCTTGGGGGAATCGACCTTCCTAACTCCGTACTGGGGGATCAAGGCACCGATAAACTCATCTTT.

Comment on this clone: Only one base separates this from a far larger clonotype, so it likely reflects a read error. The same CDR3 can be traced to other DNA sequences in this sample. The V and J genes are TRDV2 and TRDJ1; D is tentatively TRDD2 or TRDD3 (6 bases each). Germline V lookup: CDR1 GEAIGNYY, CDR2 EKD. V dropped 0 bases and J dropped 2 bases, with 21 bases sitting between them. This CDR3 has 18 amino acids. CDR3 nucleotides: TGTGCCTGTGACACCGTCCTACTGGGAGATACGGGGACCGATAAACTCATCTTT. Protein product: CACDTVLLGDTGTDKLIF.

This clone was counted between two and nine times. The protein that TCRdb holds for this DNA derives from a much larger clone and differs from the translated DNA at residue 8, which likely indicates a read error; the protein shown here is translated from the DNA. The chain has TRDV2 and TRDJ3, with 10 bases that match TRDD3. V was clipped by 0 bases and J by 0 bases; unmatched bases: 13. This CDR3 region has 22 residues. Germline V lookup: CDR1 GEAIGNYY, CDR2 EKD. The CDR3 nucleotides are TGTGCCTGTGACACCCCTACCGCGGGGGATACGGTGGACTCCTGGGACACCCGACAGATGTTTTTC. Residues: CACDTPTAGDTVDSWDTRQMFF.

In this sample, this clone turned up a few times. The sample contains more than one DNA sequence encoding this CDR3. CDR3 in amino acids: CALGQRLTFLASDKLIF. The CDR3 coding sequence is TGTGCTCTTGGGCAACGACTCACATTTCTTGCTTCCGATAAACTCATCTTT. The V gene is TRDV1, the J gene TRDJ1; D uncertain. Germline V gene data show CDR1 as TSWWSYY and CDR2 as QGS. The V end lost 5 bases, the J end lost 3 bases, and 22 bases lay between the germline ends. This CDR3 has 17 residues.

This clone was counted only a few times. It differs at one base from a far larger clone, so likely a read error. Other nucleotide sequences from this sample produce the same CDR3. The CDR3 coding sequence is TGTGCCTTGGTAGCTGGGGCGGATACGGTCGATAAGCTCATCTTT. It specifies CALVAGADTVDKLIF. The chain has TRDV3 and TRDJ1; 7 nucleotides match TRDD3. The CDR3 runs 15 residues. Germline V gives CDR1 TVYSNPD, CDR2 GDNSRS (reference sequence).

Note on this clone: TCRdb's entry gives the protein of a much larger clone, which mismatches this DNA's translation at residue 12, likely from a read error; the protein reported here is translated from the DNA. The rearrangement uses TRDV2 and TRDJ1; 9 positions match TRDD3. The CDR3 is 21 residues long. CDR1 and CDR2 (germline): GEAIGNYY, EKD. V gave up 0 bases and J gave up 1 base; unmatched junction bases: 20. In DNA, the CDR3 is TGTGCCTGTGACACCATTACTGGGGGACCCACAATGGTTGCCCCCACCGATAAACTCATCTTT. It yields the protein CACDTITGGPTMVAPTDKLIF.

This clone was found a few times. A far larger clone is just one base off, so this is likely a read error. The same CDR3 arises from other DNA sequences in this sample as well. For the CDR3, the DNA is TGTGCATGTGACACCCTCGGGTCCGCCCTTGACACCGATAAACTCATCTTT. As protein: CACDTLGSALDTDKLIF. V is TRDV2 and J is TRDJ1; unclear D gene. The V gene's germline CDR1 is GEAIGNYY and CDR2 EKD. The CDR3 extends over 17 amino acids.